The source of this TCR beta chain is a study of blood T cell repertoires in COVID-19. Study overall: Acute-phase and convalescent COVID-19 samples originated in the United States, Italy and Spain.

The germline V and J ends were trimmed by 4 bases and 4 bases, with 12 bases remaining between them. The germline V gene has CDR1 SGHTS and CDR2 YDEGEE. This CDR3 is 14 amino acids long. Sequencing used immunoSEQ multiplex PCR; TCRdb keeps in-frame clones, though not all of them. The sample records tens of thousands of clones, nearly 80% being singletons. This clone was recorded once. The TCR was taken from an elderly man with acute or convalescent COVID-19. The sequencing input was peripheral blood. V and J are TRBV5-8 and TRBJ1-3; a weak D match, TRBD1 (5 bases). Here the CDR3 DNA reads TGTGCCAGCAGCGGTGCAGGGTTCGGAAACACCATATATTTT. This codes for CASSGAGFGNTIYF.